The present entry profiles one T cell receptor beta chain with its context. Its antigen is still unknown. These data originate in a study of T cell responses to AZD1222 COVID-19 vaccine. From germline, CDR1 is SGHTS and CDR2 YDEGEE. This CDR3 contains 16 residues. The ends were cut back, 6 bases at V and 4 bases at J, with 20 bases in the middle. Notes on the study in general: The donors showed a predominance of white British ancestry and of females, with possible underestimation of clonal diversity. The span of vaccine-associated CD4 TCRs extended across spike, with dominance at 160-218 and 743-854. The study reported that nearly half of spike-specific TCRs target unmutated variant regions.

The assay was immunoSEQ multiplex PCR, and TCRdb's table has in-frame clones only and misses some. The table includes about 68,000 clones, more than 70% detected once. The sequenced sample was peripheral blood, obtained on day 0 of AZD1222 vaccination. The rearrangement uses TRBV5-8 and TRBJ1-5, with a weak D call TRBD1 (6 bases). The clonotype comes from an adult in good health. CDR3 sequence reads: CASNLRGQLRNQPQHF. The CDR3 DNA follows: TGTGCCAGCAACCTACGGGGACAACTTCGGAATCAGCCCCAGCATTTT.